The present T cell receptor (beta chain) was sequenced within a study of response to subunit inactivated influenza vaccine. Germline CDR1 and CDR2: SGHDT and YYEEEE. The V and J ends lost 2 bases and 2 bases respectively, with 14 bases between them. The CDR3 length is 15 residues. TCRdb used MiXCR to reprocess the RT-PCR reads, holding one entry per CDR3 protein. The sample records about 520,000 distinct CDR3 sequences, 7.2% being singletons. The origin of this receptor is a man in his fifties or sixties who received an inactivated influenza vaccine. The chain recombines TRBV5-6 with TRBJ2-7; D is perhaps TRBD2 (5 bases). The source was PBMCs from blood, collected less than 30 months after vaccination. CDR3 DNA sequence: TGTGCCAGCAGCTTCAAAAACGCGGGCCCCTACGAGCAGTACTTC. This codes for CASSFKNAGPYEQYF.